The rows below give T cell receptor beta chains drawn from one sample of a study of memory CD4+ T cells and cytomegalovirus serostatus. Profiled with immunoSEQ multiplex PCR; TCRdb holds only in-frame clones, not every one. The table has 60,000 or so clones, 82% seen once. Sequencing input: memory CD4+ T cells from blood. The receptors stem from an adult in good health and CMV-seronegative. Some clones in this sample may be carry-over from other donors' samples. Both conserved end residues are trimmed from each CDR3. Fields, in order: J gene, V gene, CDR3 protein.

j_gene: TRBJ2-2; v_gene: TRBV15; CDR3aa: ATSRAWAPGELF
j_gene: TRBJ2-1; v_gene: TRBV5-1; CDR3aa: ASSFRGTSGMNNEQF
j_gene: TRBJ2-7; v_gene: TRBV18; CDR3aa: ASSPPTLGLGGEQY
j_gene: TRBJ2-3; v_gene: TRBV7-2; CDR3aa: ASNTPGSADTQY
j_gene: TRBJ2-7; v_gene: TRBV23-1; CDR3aa: ASSQADWVPYEQY
j_gene: TRBJ2-3; v_gene: TRBV5-1; CDR3aa: ASSLAGVTDTQY
j_gene: TRBJ2-3; v_gene: TRBV19; CDR3aa: VRDTQY
j_gene: TRBJ1-1; v_gene: TRBV28; CDR3aa: ASRGTGDGAEAF
j_gene: TRBJ2-3; v_gene: TRBV15; CDR3aa: ATSRVRGGPGDTQY
j_gene: TRBJ2-1; v_gene: TRBV19; CDR3aa: ASIPTSGSYNEQF
j_gene: TRBJ1-6; v_gene: TRBV28; CDR3aa: ASSVRVQRISPLH
j_gene: TRBJ2-7; v_gene: TRBV7-8; CDR3aa: ASSLQQSSYEQY
j_gene: TRBJ2-1; v_gene: TRBV6-1; CDR3aa: ASSETLERQF
j_gene: TRBJ1-3; v_gene: TRBV19; CDR3aa: ASMKGLQSSGNTIY
j_gene: TRBJ2-7; v_gene: TRBV5-1; CDR3aa: ASSLWTGTGGREQY
j_gene: TRBJ1-2; v_gene: TRBV28; CDR3aa: ASRPQGQNNYGYT
j_gene: TRBJ1-2; v_gene: TRBV2; CDR3aa: ASSETGGSGYGYT
j_gene: TRBJ2-2; v_gene: TRBV15; CDR3aa: ATSRKGGLELF
j_gene: TRBJ2-3; v_gene: TRBV28; CDR3aa: ASSPGVGFTDTQY
j_gene: TRBJ2-3; v_gene: TRBV28; CDR3aa: ASSPPASQADTQY
j_gene: TRBJ2-7; v_gene: TRBV29-1; CDR3aa: SVEGTLREQY
j_gene: TRBJ2-6; v_gene: TRBV5-4; CDR3aa: ASSRGLAGTGANVLT
j_gene: TRBJ1-4; v_gene: TRBV25-1; CDR3aa: ASSPVQGGREKLF
j_gene: TRBJ2-7; v_gene: TRBV10-1; CDR3aa: ASSVQAQSEQY
j_gene: TRBJ2-2; v_gene: TRBV11-2; CDR3aa: ASSLGLAATGELF
j_gene: TRBJ2-1; v_gene: TRBV7-9; CDR3aa: ASRMGGPGRMYEQF
j_gene: TRBJ2-7; v_gene: TRBV6-1; CDR3aa: ASSERGNYEQY
j_gene: TRBJ2-2; v_gene: TRBV6-1; CDR3aa: ASSEFNTGELF
j_gene: TRBJ2-5; v_gene: TRBV5-1; CDR3aa: ASSLERGSETQY
j_gene: TRBJ2-2; v_gene: TRBV7-2; CDR3aa: ASSLSAPTGELF
j_gene: TRBJ2-1; v_gene: TRBV6-5; CDR3aa: ASNTPSGEQF
j_gene: TRBJ2-3; v_gene: TRBV19; CDR3aa: ASEGGGDTQY
j_gene: TRBJ1-2; v_gene: TRBV4-3; CDR3aa: ASSYEDRGPYGYT
j_gene: TRBJ2-5; v_gene: TRBV5-4; CDR3aa: ASSLAGGSGRETQY
j_gene: TRBJ2-1; v_gene: TRBV6-1; CDR3aa: ASQGLAGEGNEQF
j_gene: TRBJ1-2; v_gene: TRBV7-9; CDR3aa: ALTQARAGTNADYGYT
j_gene: TRBJ2-1; v_gene: TRBV4-1; CDR3aa: ASSQEGVGGRGWGNEQF
j_gene: TRBJ1-4; v_gene: TRBV6-6; CDR3aa: ASKSGLAGANEKLF
j_gene: TRBJ1-2; v_gene: TRBV5-1; CDR3aa: ASSSGTGPPYGYT
j_gene: TRBJ2-1; v_gene: TRBV5-1; CDR3aa: ASSFRVGNEQF
j_gene: TRBJ2-7; v_gene: TRBV19; CDR3aa: ASSSHIAGVSYEQY
j_gene: TRBJ2-5; v_gene: TRBV5-5; CDR3aa: ASSFRLPGETQY